The rows below give T cell receptor beta chains drawn from one sample of a study of T cells in Graves' hyperthyroidism and ophthalmopathy. TCRdb independently ran MiXCR on the multiplex PCR reads; one entry per CDR3 protein. The sample gives under 300,000 distinct CDR3 sequences, approximately 14% of which show up once; about 14% is in the top ten. Material for sequencing was blood. Receptors were obtained from a middle-aged woman with Graves' hyperthyroidism that later progressed to Graves' ophthalmopathy. Both conserved end residues are part of each CDR3. A D gene is named only where the DNA matches it firmly. The size of a clone is reported for some rows only, either as once, few or many, or as a class for expanded clones.

TGTGCCAGCAGTCGCGGTTTTTCTAGCGGGAGCGGAGAGACCCAGTACTTC	CASSRGFSSGSGETQYF	17	TRBV6-1	many	TRBJ2-5	TRBD2
TGTGCCAGTAGTATAGCTGGGACTAGCGGGAACGTAGATACGCAGTATTTT	CASSIAGTSGNVDTQYF	17	TRBV19	.	TRBJ2-3	TRBD2
TGCAGTGCTGCCTGGGCTAGCGGTTCACATGAGCAGTTCTTC	CSAAWASGSHEQFF	14	TRBV20-1	medium-sized	TRBJ2-1	TRBD2
TGTGCCACCAGTGATCCGACTAGAGGGCGCGAGATAGATACGCAGTATTTT	CATSDPTRGREIDTQYF	17	TRBV24-1	.	TRBJ2-3	.
TGTGCCAGCAGTTACTCGATGGGATTCGGGGGAGTCGAGACCCAGTACTTC	CASSYSMGFGGVETQYF	17	TRBV6-6	many	TRBJ2-5	.
TGCAGTGCTAGAGATTGGGCGGGTCAGGGCAATGAAAAACTGTTTTTT	CSARDWAGQGNEKLFF	16	TRBV20-1	many	TRBJ1-4	.
TGCAGCGTTGAAGAATACCGGGCTGAAGCTTTCTTT	CSVEEYRAEAFF	12	TRBV29-1	many	TRBJ1-1	.
TGTGCCAGTAGTAAGGGACAAGGTTGGACTGAAGCTTTCTTT	CASSKGQGWTEAFF	14	TRBV19	.	TRBJ1-1	.
TGTGCCAGCAGTTTATTCGGTGAGGGGACAGGCCACTCCTTCACAGATACGCAGTACTTC	CASSLFGEGTGHSFTDTQYF	20	TRBV27	.	TRBJ2-5	TRBD1
TGTGCCAGCAGTGTTTGGGGGAAAGGGAGCACAGATACGCAGTATTTT	CASSVWGKGSTDTQYF	16	TRBV6-1	many	TRBJ2-3	.
TGTGCCAGTAGCCCCAGCCCGGGGTCGGAAGGCTACACCTTC	CASSPSPGSEGYTF	14	TRBV19	many	TRBJ1-2	.
TGTGCCATCAGTGAGTTCCGGCTAGGATGGTACCAAGAGACCCAGTACTTC	CAISEFRLGWYQETQYF	17	TRBV10-3	few	TRBJ2-5	.
TGTGCCAGCAGTTTAGGCCTGACTAGCGGGAGCAGGCAGTTCTTC	CASSLGLTSGSRQFF	15	TRBV12-3/TRBV12-4	many	TRBJ2-1	TRBD2
TGTGCCAGCAGCTTTCAAGCGGGAGTAGGGGAGACCCAGTACTTC	CASSFQAGVGETQYF	15	TRBV7-9	many	TRBJ2-5	TRBD2
TGTGCCAGCAGTTCACCGGGATACGAGCAGTACTTC	CASSSPGYEQYF	12	TRBV28	many	TRBJ2-7	.
TGTGCCAGCTCACCACGGGAAGATACGCAGTATTTT	CASSPREDTQYF	12	TRBV18	many	TRBJ2-3	.
TGTGCCAGCAGCGTAACGACGGAAGGAGCCACAGATACGCAGTATTTT	CASSVTTEGATDTQYF	16	TRBV9	many	TRBJ2-3	.
TGTGCCAGCAGCCAAGATGGGACGGGGGTCTACGAGCAGTACTTC	CASSQDGTGVYEQYF	15	TRBV14	few	TRBJ2-7	.
TGTGCCAGCAGGCCTAGGGGGGGAAAACTGTTTTTT	CASRPRGGKLFF	12	TRBV6-1	many	TRBJ1-4	.
TGTGCCAGCAGCTTAGGAATAGCGCAGTCGGGGGAGCAGTACTTC	CASSLGIAQSGEQYF	15	TRBV7-2	many	TRBJ2-7	.
TGCAGTGCTCATGACAGGGATCCCTACGAGCAGTACTTC	CSAHDRDPYEQYF	13	TRBV20-1	many	TRBJ2-7	TRBD1
TGTGCCAGCAGCGATCCCCCGTGGAGCTACGAGCAGTACTTC	CASSDPPWSYEQYF	14	TRBV11-2	many	TRBJ2-7	.
TGTGCCAGCAGCTTCGACTCGGAAGAGACCCAGTACTTC	CASSFDSEETQYF	13	TRBV5-4	.	TRBJ2-5	.
TGTGCCAGTAGTATAGGTATTGGAGGACAGAACACTGAAGCTTTCTTT	CASSIGIGGQNTEAFF	16	TRBV19	.	TRBJ1-1	.
TGTGCCAGCAGTTCGTGGGGGGTGGAGACCTACGAGCAGTACTTC	CASSSWGVETYEQYF	15	TRBV28	.	TRBJ2-7	.
TGCAGCGTTGTGTGGGGAAGTGGTCAGCCCCAGCATTTT	CSVVWGSGQPQHF	13	TRBV29-1	.	TRBJ1-5	.
TGTGCCAGCAGGTTAGGGGTGGGGACTAGCGGGCGGAATGAGCAGTTCTTC	CASRLGVGTSGRNEQFF	17	TRBV11-2	many	TRBJ2-1	TRBD2
TGTGCCAGCAGGTACCGGGAGGGGAGCTACGAGCAGTACTTC	CASRYREGSYEQYF	14	TRBV28	many	TRBJ2-7	TRBD2
TGTGCCAGCAGTCTCGGGACAGGACTGAGACCCCTCCACTTT	CASSLGTGLRPLHF	14	TRBV27	many	TRBJ1-6	TRBD1
TGTGCCAGCAGCGTAGCTACAGGAAAGCGGGAGAGGAATGAGCAGTTCTTC	CASSVATGKRERNEQFF	17	TRBV9	.	TRBJ2-1	TRBD2
TGTGCCAGCAGGAGGGGCAATGAGCAGTTCTTC	CASRRGNEQFF	11	TRBV2	many	TRBJ2-1	.